What follows are 28 T cell receptor beta chains derived from one specimen sequenced in a study of blood T cell repertoires in COVID-19. Measured with immunoSEQ multiplex PCR; TCRdb has only the in-frame clones, and not every one. Among about 270,000 clones listed, 86% were seen once. Sequencing used peripheral blood. All receptors derive from a man aged 40-55 years with active or convalescent COVID-19.

The chain employs TRBV24-1 and TRBJ1-2; tentative D call: TRBD1 (6 bases). The CDR3 covers 15 residues. Germline V gene sequence: CDR1 KGHDR, CDR2 SFDVKD. Deletions cut 0 bases from V and 7 bases from J, with 14 bases between. CDR3 nucleotides: TGTGCCACCAGTGATTTGTCCACAGGGTCTGGTGGCTACACCTTC. Translation gives CATSDLSTGSGGYTF.

The V and J genes are TRBV10-3 and TRBJ2-2; no reliable D call. Trimming took 3 bases from V and 0 from J, leaving 8 bases between them. Germline loops: CDR1 ENHRY, CDR2 SYGVKD. This CDR3 is built from 15 residues. This chain's CDR3 is CAISDRIANTGELFF. CDR3 in DNA: TGTGCCATCAGTGACAGGATCGCGAACACCGGGGAGCTGTTTTTT.

The genes are TRBV27 and TRBJ1-1; a weak D match, TRBD1 (6 bases). There are 14 residues in the CDR3. Germline-derived CDR1 and CDR2 are MNHEY and SMNVEV (reference sequence). V was pared by 3 bases and J by 1 base, with 9 bases between. The chain's CDR3 is CASSFRGRNTEAFF. The DNA of the CDR3 is TGTGCCAGCAGTTTCAGGGGCAGGAACACTGAAGCTTTCTTT.

This chain joins TRBV5-1 and TRBJ2-2; D uncertain. The CDR3 is 11 amino acids. With 0 bases removed from V and 9 bases from J, the gap between germline ends came to 3 bases. Germline CDR1 SGHRS, CDR2 YFSETQ. The CDR3 spells CASSLGRELFF. The CDR3 DNA follows: TGCGCCAGCAGCTTGGGGCGGGAGCTGTTTTTT.

The V call is TRBV10-3, the J call TRBJ1-1; 10 bases align to TRBD1. In germline, CDR1 is ENHRY, CDR2 SYGVKD. V lost 3 bases to trimming and J lost 5 bases; unmatched junction nucleotides: 6. This CDR3 is built from 15 residues. The CDR3 region has the DNA TGTGCCATCAGTGAACCGGACAGGGGGGGAACTGAAGCTTTCTTT. It codes for CAISEPDRGGTEAFF.

The V and J genes are TRBV5-1 and TRBJ2-7, with 10 bases aligning to TRBD2. This CDR3 region has 15 residues. Trimming removed 3 bases from V and 7 bases from J; junction bases left unmatched: 10. Germline V gene sequence: CDR1 SGHRS, CDR2 YFSETQ. The CDR3, as DNA: TGCGCCAGCAGCTCGCTAGCGGGAGCTCCGGGAGAGCAGTACTTC. Its translation: CASSSLAGAPGEQYF.

The chain uses TRBV19 and TRBJ1-5, with D possibly TRBD1 on 5 matching bases. Trimming took 3 bases from V and 0 from J, leaving 9 bases between them. The CDR3 extends over 15 amino acids. Germline V gene sequence: CDR1 LNHDA, CDR2 SQIVND (reference sequence). The CDR3 nucleotides are TGTGCCAGTAGTATTGGGGGGGTTAGCAATCAGCCCCAGCATTTT. Its translation is CASSIGGVSNQPQHF. The variable domain in full, with the rest retrieved from reference TRBV19 and TRBJ1-5, is DGGITQSPKYLFRKEGQNVTLSCEQNLNHDAMYWYRQDPGQGLRLIYYSQIVNDFQKGDIAEGYSVSREKKESFPLTVTSAQKNPTAFYLCASSIGGVSNQPQHFGDGTRLSIL.

The chain is built from TRBV7-9 and TRBJ1-4, with D uncertain. The CDR3 runs to 12 residues. V lost 2 bases and J lost 8, with 6 bases in between. CDR1 and CDR2 (germline): SEHNR, FQNEAQ (reference sequence). The CDR3 sequence: CASSLNREKLFF. As DNA, the CDR3 is TGTGCCAGCAGCTTAAATCGGGAAAAACTGTTTTTT.

J is TRBJ2-5 and V is TRBV24-1, with D possibly matching TRBD2 (5 bases). CDR1 is KGHDR, CDR2 SFDVKD, per germline. The V gene lost 4 bases and the J gene lost 1 base, with 15 bases spanning the gap. The CDR3 runs to 16 residues. The CDR3 sequence: CATSDLKDAGQETQYF. The CDR3 DNA reads TGTGCCACCAGTGACCTGAAGGATGCGGGCCAAGAGACCCAGTACTTC.

This chain links TRBV4-2 with TRBJ2-5; 8 positions agree with TRBD2. The V gene's germline CDR1 is LGHNA and CDR2 YNFKEQ. The V segment lost 2 bases and the J segment 5 bases; nucleotides outside the gene matches: 10. CDR3 length: 16 amino acids. CDR3 amino acids: CASSQLGGGSAETQYF. In nucleotides, the CDR3 is TGTGCCAGCAGCCAACTTGGCGGGGGGTCAGCGGAGACCCAGTACTTC.

The CDR3 loop is CASSPTGNSRSPLHF. The CDR3 DNA reads TGCGCCAGCAGCCCCACAGGGAATTCGCGGTCACCCCTCCACTTT. The V and J genes are TRBV5-1 and TRBJ1-6; a weak D match, TRBD1 (6 bases). V was trimmed by 4 bases and J by 10 bases, leaving 18 bases between them. Germline V gene data show CDR1 as SGHRS and CDR2 as YFSETQ. This CDR3 spans 15 amino acids.

This clone was observed once. This chain connects TRBV3-1 (or the pseudogene TRBV3-2) to TRBJ2-7; 10 nucleotides agree with TRBD2. Losses at the gene ends were 1 base for V and 3 bases for J; bases not matched to a gene: 9. The CDR3 runs to 17 residues. Germline V lookup: CDR1 LGHDT, CDR2 YNNKEL (reference sequence). Written as DNA, the CDR3 is TGTGCCAGCAGCCAAGGGACTAGCGGTCTAGGGGGCTACGAGCAGTACTTC. Residues: CASSQGTSGLGGYEQYF.

The chain uses TRBV10-3 and TRBJ2-2; D not resolved. Per the germline V gene, CDR1 is ENHRY and CDR2 is SYGVKD. CDR3 length: 13 residues. With 2 bases removed from V and 3 bases from J, the gap between germline ends came to 4 bases. CDR3 DNA: TGTGCCATCAGTGAGCAGGACACCGGGGAGCTGTTTTTT. Protein: CAISEQDTGELFF.

The V call is TRBV30, the J call TRBJ1-6, with D unclear. CDR1 and CDR2 (germline): GTSNPN, SVGIG (reference sequence). The CDR3 extends over 13 amino acids. V dropped 2 bases and J dropped 9 bases, with 11 bases sitting between them. The CDR3 here is CAWSIREGSPLHF. CDR3 DNA: TGTGCCTGGAGTATACGAGAGGGTTCACCCCTCCACTTT.

The J gene is TRBJ1-2, the V gene TRBV19, with a possible D match to TRBD1 (6 bases). V dropped 2 bases and J dropped 2 bases, with 12 bases sitting between them. The CDR3 sequence is 15 residues long. Germline V lookup: CDR1 LNHDA, CDR2 SQIVND (reference sequence). The CDR3: CASSIKRGHNYGYTF. For the CDR3, the DNA is TGTGCCAGTAGTATAAAGCGGGGGCACAACTATGGCTACACCTTC.

The chain links TRBV2 to TRBJ1-6; D gene ambiguous. Germline values: CDR1 SNHLY, CDR2 FYNNEI. The V and J ends lost 7 bases and 7 bases respectively, with 17 bases between them. This CDR3 region has 15 residues. The CDR3 DNA reads as TGTGCCAGCACCAGTGACCTTGGAGGCAATTCACCCCTCCACTTT. It yields the protein CASTSDLGGNSPLHF.

The chain uses TRBV11-2 and TRBJ1-1; D uncertain. The CDR3 spans 17 residues. The V gene's germline CDR1 is SGHAT and CDR2 FQNNGV. V lost 0 bases to trimming and J lost 0 bases, with 14 bases between them. Written as DNA, the CDR3 is TGTGCCAGCAGCTTAGATGTAGCACCTAGTATGAACACTGAAGCTTTCTTT. Amino acid sequence: CASSLDVAPSMNTEAFF.

The CDR3 region has the DNA TGTGCCAGCAGTACGGACAGGGGGCGGGCGCGGGGCGGCTACACCTTC. Translation gives CASSTDRGRARGGYTF. The rearrangement joins TRBV7-2 to TRBJ1-2, with TRBD1 matching 11 bases. The germline CDR1 and CDR2 sequences are SGHTA and FQGNSA. The CDR3 runs to 16 residues. With V trimmed by 6 bases and J by 8 bases, 14 bases remained unmatched.

The genes are TRBV2 and TRBJ1-1; 7 bases align to TRBD1. V shed 7 bases and J 4 bases; nucleotides not matched to a gene: 9. The CDR3 is 14 amino acids. Germline loops: CDR1 SNHLY, CDR2 FYNNEI. CDR3 sequence (DNA): TGTGCCAGCAAAGGGGGCAGCGCCATCACTGAAGCTTTCTTT. It is translated as CASKGGSAITEAFF.

The chain joins TRBV15 to TRBJ2-7; D may be TRBD2 (6 bases). Trimming cost V 2 bases and J 3 bases, with 11 bases left between them. CDR3 size: 14 residues. In germline, CDR1 is LNHNV, CDR2 YYDKDF (reference sequence). In DNA form, the CDR3 reads TGTGCCACCAGCAGATCGTGGGGGGACTACGAGCAGTACTTC. It encodes CATSRSWGDYEQYF.

The V and J genes are TRBV19 and TRBJ2-3; the match to TRBD1 covers 8 bases. The CDR3 totals 17 residues. CDR1 is LNHDA, CDR2 SQIVND, per germline (reference sequence). V dropped 4 bases and J dropped 1; count of bases not matched to a gene: 10. In DNA form, the CDR3 reads TGTGCCAGTAGTACCAACCGACAGGGGTGGGGCACAGATACGCAGTATTTT. Its translation is CASSTNRQGWGTDTQYF.

This chain joins TRBV7-9 and TRBJ1-2, with TRBD1 as a possible D gene (6 bases). V shed 4 bases and J shed 4 bases, with 10 bases lying between them. Germline CDR1 SEHNR, CDR2 FQNEAQ (reference sequence). The CDR3 length is 13 residues. The CDR3, as DNA: TGTGCCAGCAGCTCAGGGGAACCCTATGGCTACACCTTC. Amino acids: CASSSGEPYGYTF. Looking up the rest from reference TRBV7-9 and TRBJ1-2 gives the full variable domain: DTGVSQNPRHKITKRGQNVTFRCDPISEHNRLYWYRQTLGQGPEFLTYFQNEAQLEKSRLLSDRFSAERPKGSFSTLEIQRTEQGDSAMYLCASSSGEPYGYTFGSGTRLTVV.

The chain joins TRBV28 to TRBJ1-1; D gene uncertain. Germline loops: CDR1 MDHEN, CDR2 SYDVKM. Trimming took 2 bases from V and 4 from J, leaving 14 bases between them. The CDR3 extends over 15 amino acids. CDR3 sequence: CASSLGSGPGTEAFF. The CDR3 DNA sequence: TGTGCCAGCAGTTTAGGTTCTGGCCCGGGCACTGAAGCTTTCTTT.

This chain connects TRBV25-1 to TRBJ1-1; no definite D call. CDR1 MGHDK and CDR2 SYGVNS come from the germline V gene. CDR3 length: 18 residues. Trimming stripped 0 bases from V and 2 bases from J, with 19 bases between. Here the CDR3 DNA reads TGTGCCAGCAGTGAATATTTTTTCGGGTGGAGGGCAAACACTGAAGCTTTCTTT. It encodes CASSEYFFGWRANTEAFF. Full variable domain (rest looked up from reference TRBV25-1 and TRBJ1-1): EADIYQTPRYLVIGTGKKITLECSQTMGHDKMYWYQQDPGMELHLIHYSYGVNSTEKGDLSSESTVSRIRTEHFPLTLESARPSHTSQYLCASSEYFFGWRANTEAFFGQGTRLTVV.

J is TRBJ1-2 and V is TRBV9; the D gene is possibly TRBD1 (5 bases). V was pared by 0 bases and J by 1 base, with 19 bases between. The CDR3 runs 18 residues. Per the germline V gene, CDR1 is SGDLS and CDR2 is YYNGEE. CDR3 nucleotide sequence: TGTGCCAGCAGCGTAGCTTTGACAGTGGGGATGGATAACTATGGCTACACCTTC. Amino acids: CASSVALTVGMDNYGYTF.

This clone was counted a single time. V and J are TRBV30 and TRBJ2-5, with D possibly matching TRBD1 (5 bases). V lost 2 bases, J lost 4 bases, and 23 bases lay in between. Germline V gives CDR1 GTSNPN, CDR2 SVGIG (reference sequence). The CDR3 is 17 residues long. CDR3 sequence: CAWSPSWQGSRGETQYF. The CDR3, as DNA: TGTGCCTGGAGTCCTTCCTGGCAGGGCAGTAGAGGAGAGACCCAGTACTTC. Full variable domain (outside the CDR3, taken from reference TRBV30 and TRBJ2-5): SQTIHQWPATLVQPVGSPLSLECTVEGTSNPNLYWYRQAAGRGLQLLFYSVGIGQISSEVPQNLSASRPQDRQFILSSKKLLLSDSGFYLCAWSPSWQGSRGETQYFGPGTRLLVL.

The V and J genes are TRBV18 and TRBJ1-4; 8 bases match TRBD1. CDR3 length: 18 amino acids. Germline CDR1 is KGHSH and CDR2 is LQKENI. The V gene end was trimmed by 5 bases and the J gene end by 6 bases; junction bases not matched to a gene: 17. CDR3 DNA: TGTGCCAGCTCAGCAGGAATATCGACAGGACAGGGTGATGAAAAACTGTTTTTT. Protein product: CASSAGISTGQGDEKLFF.

This clone has just a few counts. The rearrangement links TRBV2 to TRBJ1-5, with TRBD1 as a possible D gene (6 bases). This CDR3 comprises 14 residues. Germline V CDR1 and CDR2: SNHLY, FYNNEI. The V end lost 5 bases, the J end lost 2 bases, and 10 bases lay between the germline ends. The CDR3 nucleotides read TGTGCCAGCAGTTCCAGGGGTGGCAATCAGCCCCAGCATTTT. This sequence encodes CASSSRGGNQPQHF.